A single sample gave rise to the 17 T cell receptor beta chains below, sequenced in a study of OX40 agonist ivuxolimab in advanced cancers. Repertoires were generated with immunoSEQ multiplex PCR, while TCRdb's copy carries only in-frame clones and drops some. Of 15,000 to 20,000 clones in the sample, 65% to 85% were seen once. The source material was CD4+ or CD8+ T cells sorted from blood, sampled in a trial of the OX40 agonist ivuxolimab. The receptors derive from an adult with an advanced solid tumor such as melanoma, head and neck, liver or kidney cancer.

The V call is TRBV5-1, the J call TRBJ2-7; D is undetermined. The CDR3 length is 16 residues. The V and J ends lost 1 base and 0 bases respectively, with 14 bases between them. The V gene's germline CDR1 is SGHRS and CDR2 YFSETQ. The CDR3, as DNA: TGCGCCAGCAGCTTGAGGCTCGGTGCCAGCTCCTACGAGCAGTACTTC. It specifies CASSLRLGASSYEQYF.

The rearrangement joins TRBV7-3 to TRBJ2-7, with TRBD2 identical over 11 bases. This CDR3 spans 16 amino acids. CDR1 is SGHTA and CDR2 is FQGTGA in the germline V gene. The CDR3 is CPATSGMQGKGYEQYF. The CDR3, as DNA: TGTCCCGCGACTAGCGGGATGCAGGGGAAAGGCTACGAGCAGTACTTC.

This sequence joins TRBV9 and TRBJ1-6; D is uncertain. Looked up from germline, CDR1 is SGDLS and CDR2 is YYNGEE. The CDR3 sequence is 16 residues long. V gave up 0 bases and J gave up 0 bases, with 7 bases separating them. The CDR3 sequence: CASSVEGTSYNSPLHF. The CDR3, as DNA: TGTGCCAGCAGCGTAGAAGGAACCTCCTATAATTCACCCCTCCACTTT. The whole variable domain, remainder taken from reference TRBV9 and TRBJ1-6, is DSGVTQTPKHLITATGQRVTLRCSPRSGDLSVYWYQQSLDQGLQFLIQYYNGEERAKGNILERFSAQQFPDLHSELNLSSLELGDSALYFCASSVEGTSYNSPLHFGNGTRLTVT.

The CDR3 spells CASSFRPAGGVVNEQYF. The CDR3, as DNA: TGTGCCAGCAGCTTCAGGCCGGCGGGAGGGGTAGTAAACGAGCAGTACTTC. The chain combines TRBV11-2 with TRBJ2-7; the match to TRBD2 covers 9 bases. Germline assignment: CDR1 SGHAT and CDR2 FQNNGV. The CDR3 has 17 amino acids. The J segment lost 5 bases and the V segment lost 3 bases, leaving 14 bases of the junction unmatched. The complete variable domain, with remaining parts taken from reference TRBV11-2 and TRBJ2-7, reads EAGVAQSPRYKIIEKRQSVAFWCNPISGHATLYWYQQILGQGPKLLIQFQNNGVVDDSQLPKDRFSAERLKGVDSTLKIQPAKLEDSAVYLCASSFRPAGGVVNEQYFGPGTRLTVT.

The chain carries TRBV1 and TRBJ1-2; the table's D call, TRBD1, has no DNA check behind it. TRBV1 is designated a pseudogene. The CDR3 length is 13 residues. This CDR3 reads CTSSPRHTSGYTF. CDR3 coding DNA: TGCACCAGCAGCCCCAGACATACTTCTGGCTACACCTTC.

This clone showed up just once. The gene calls are TRBV19 and TRBJ1-5; D is uncertain. Per germline, CDR1 LNHDA and CDR2 SQIVND (reference sequence). CDR3 length: 14 amino acids. V was pared by 3 bases and J by 0 bases, with 6 bases between. Written as DNA, the CDR3 is TGTGCCAGTAGTATGGCCGCTAGCAATCAGCCCCAGCATTTT. Translating gives CASSMAASNQPQHF.

The V gene is TRBV5-1, the J gene TRBJ2-5; D may be TRBD1 (6 bases). The length of the CDR3 is 14 residues. The V end was cut by 2 bases, the J end by 2 bases, with 10 bases between. Germline V gene data show CDR1 as SGHRS and CDR2 as YFSETQ. CDR3 nucleotides: TGCGCCAGCAGCTTTTGGACAGCTCAAGAGACCCAGTACTTC. Its protein product is CASSFWTAQETQYF.

Worth noting for this clone: This sequence is one base from a far larger clone and is likely a read error. This sample includes further DNA sequences coding for the same CDR3. J is TRBJ1-5 and V is TRBV4-1, with TRBD1 matching 8 bases. Trimming cost V 0 bases and J 7 bases; bases outside gene matches: 5. This CDR3 has 15 residues. Germline V CDR1 and CDR2: MGHRA, YSYEKL. The CDR3 protein is CASSQDRGRTQPQHF. The DNA for the CDR3 is TGCGCCAGCAGCCAAGACAGGGGGCGCACCCAGCCCCAGCATTTT.

This chain connects TRBV5-3 to TRBJ1-2; D is ambiguous. TRBV5-3 is flagged as an ORF with uncertain function. Trimming removed 5 bases at V and 6 bases at J, with 8 bases between. The length of the CDR3 is 11 residues. The CDR3 reads CARRFRNGYTF. CDR3 nucleotides: TGTGCCAGAAGATTCAGAAATGGCTACACCTTC.

The chain uses TRBV4-3 and TRBJ2-3; 7 nucleotides align to TRBD2. Germline-derived CDR1 and CDR2 are LGHNA and YSLEER. J lost 2 bases, V lost 4 bases, and 6 bases had no gene match. The CDR3 is 15 residues long. CDR3 bases: TGCGCCAGCAGCCGAGCGAGCGGGGCCACAGATACGCAGTATTTT. Its protein is CASSRASGATDTQYF.

The chain joins TRBV4-2 to TRBJ2-2; no definite D call. This CDR3 contains 14 residues. V gave up 0 bases and J gave up 5 bases, with 7 bases separating them. Germline CDR1 reads LGHNA; CDR2 reads YNFKEQ. CDR3 region: CASSQEARTGELFF. CDR3 bases: TGTGCCAGCAGCCAAGAAGCCAGGACCGGGGAGCTGTTTTTT.

The rearrangement uses TRBV5-4 and TRBJ2-1; D is unclear. Germline lookup yields CDR1 SGHNT and CDR2 YYREEE (reference sequence). CDR3 length: 11 residues. V lost 0 bases and J 10 bases, leaving 5 bases between the germline ends. DNA for the CDR3: TGTGCCAGCAGCTTGGGAGCGGAGCAGTTCTTC. Translated: CASSLGAEQFF.

The chain has TRBV19 and TRBJ2-1, with 11 bases fitting TRBD2. Germline V gene sequence: CDR1 LNHDA, CDR2 SQIVND (reference sequence). V shed 3 bases, J shed 4 bases, and the junction held 5 bases outside the gene matches. The CDR3 spans 16 residues. The CDR3 spells CASSILLAGGYNEQFF. The DNA of the CDR3 is TGTGCCAGTAGTATTCTTCTAGCGGGGGGATACAATGAGCAGTTCTTC.

A few counts support this clone. The chain uses TRBV27 and TRBJ2-3; 8 bases map to TRBD2. From germline, CDR1 is MNHEY and CDR2 SMNVEV (reference sequence). Losses at the gene ends were 3 bases for V and 7 bases for J; bases not matched to a gene: 3. This CDR3 is built from 13 residues. This CDR3 is CASSLREAHTQYF. The CDR3 region has the DNA TGTGCCAGCAGTTTGCGGGAGGCCCATACGCAGTATTTT.

This clone has a handful of counts. The chain recombines TRBV5-6 with TRBJ1-5; no clear D gene. The CDR3 has 16 residues. CDR1 is SGHDT, CDR2 YYEEEE, per germline. V lost 0 bases and J 6 bases, leaving 16 bases between the germline ends. The CDR3 sequence is CASSLAGSERVQPQHF. The DNA of the CDR3 is TGTGCCAGCAGCTTGGCGGGCTCCGAGAGGGTTCAGCCCCAGCATTTT.

The chain uses TRBV7-9 and TRBJ1-4; the match to TRBD1 covers 7 bases. Germline V gene sequence: CDR1 SEHNR, CDR2 FQNEAQ (reference sequence). V trimming: 1 base; J trimming: 8 bases; junction bases outside the gene matches: 7. The CDR3 has 15 residues. The CDR3 sequence is CASSLGPQGEEKLFF. CDR3 in DNA: TGTGCCAGCAGCTTAGGACCTCAGGGGGAAGAAAAACTGTTTTTT.

The chain couples TRBV6-6 to TRBJ2-7; D may be TRBD2 (6 bases). Germline assignment: CDR1 MNHNY and CDR2 SVGAGI (reference sequence). The V end was cut by 2 bases, the J end by 7 bases, with 9 bases between. The CDR3 loop spans 12 amino acids. CDR3 bases: TGTGCCAGCAGTTACACGGCGGGGGAGCAGTACTTC. Its translation: CASSYTAGEQYF.